The 23 T cell receptor beta chains presented below share a single source sample, sequenced in a study. Each CDR3 protein gets one entry after TCRdb re-called the 5' RACE reads with MiXCR. The sample comprises some 1,800 distinct CDR3 sequences, 8% of which are singletons, and less than 14% rests with the top ten. Sequenced sample: central memory T cells from blood PBMCs. Documented subset: central memory CD4+ T cells. Receptor source: a female donor with HIV.

This clonotype was recorded a few times. The chain is built from TRBV9 and TRBJ2-1; D gene uncertain. Trimming took 0 bases from V and 1 from J, leaving 5 bases between them. Germline values: CDR1 SGDLS, CDR2 YYNGEE. The CDR3 has 14 residues. The CDR3 sequence is CASSVGPSYNEQFF. CDR3 nucleotides: TGTGCCAGCAGCGTAGGCCCTTCCTACAATGAGCAGTTCTTC.

This clonotype was seen a few times. The CDR3, as DNA: TGTGCCAGCAGTTTCTCACCCCCCTCTAGGACAGGGCGATCCTACGAGCAGTACGTC. This gives the protein CASSFSPPSRTGRSYEQYV. This chain joins TRBV6-5 and TRBJ2-7; TRBD1 matches at 8 bases. Germline assignment: CDR1 MNHEY and CDR2 SVGAGI. The V segment lost 4 bases and the J segment 1 base; nucleotides outside the gene matches: 18. This CDR3 has 19 residues.

Concerning this clonotype itself: This may be a read error: a much more frequent sequence differs by one nucleotide. This sequence joins TRBV30 and TRBJ1-2; 9 bases align to TRBD1. Germline-derived CDR1 and CDR2 are GTSNPN and SVGIG (reference sequence). The CDR3 runs to 13 residues. V was pared by 1 base and J by 6 bases, with 3 bases of the junction left unmatched. The CDR3, as DNA: TGTGCCTGGAGTGCCACAGGGGGCCATGGCTACACCTTC. Its protein is CAWSATGGHGYTF.

This clonotype was seen more than once but under ten times. This chain joins TRBV10-3 and TRBJ1-2; D may be TRBD1 (5 bases). There are 13 residues in the CDR3. Germline V gives CDR1 ENHRY, CDR2 SYGVKD. V shed 11 bases and J shed 2 bases, with 15 bases lying between them. For the CDR3, the DNA is TGTGCCGCCCAGCCGGGGGAGAACTATGGCTACACCTTC. Its translation is CAAQPGENYGYTF.

This clonotype turned up a few times. This chain connects TRBV2 to TRBJ1-2; 8 nucleotides line up with TRBD1. CDR1 is SNHLY and CDR2 is FYNNEI in the germline V gene. This CDR3 contains 14 residues. V shed 2 bases and J 8 bases; nucleotides not matched to a gene: 7. The CDR3 DNA sequence: TGTGCCAGCAGTGAACAGCAGGGGGCTGGAGGCTACACCTTC. It translates to CASSEQQGAGGYTF.

By share, this clonotype counts as medium-sized (0.01 to 0.1%). CDR3 nucleotide sequence: TGTGCCAGCATGCAGACCGGTGCAGGAAACACCATATATTTT. Its protein product is CASMQTGAGNTIYF. This chain uses TRBV6-1 with TRBJ1-3, with D unclear. The ends were cut back, 7 bases at V and 4 bases at J, with 14 bases in the middle. The CDR3 has 14 residues. Germline CDR1 reads MNHNS; CDR2 reads SASEGT.

The chain carries TRBV20-1 and TRBJ1-2, with D tentatively TRBD1 (5 bases). The CDR3 is made up of 16 amino acids. Germline CDR1 reads DFQATT; CDR2 reads SNEGSKA (reference sequence). The ends were cut back, 1 base at V and 8 bases at J, with 23 bases in the middle. This CDR3 reads CSARATDTGTGEGYTF. CDR3 DNA sequence: TGCAGTGCTAGAGCTACTGATACCGGGACCGGGGAAGGCTACACCTTC.

Sample share makes this clonotype large. J is TRBJ2-7 and V is TRBV10-1; 9 bases fit TRBD1. With V trimmed by 10 bases and J by 4 bases, 8 bases remained unmatched. The CDR3 covers 13 residues. In germline, CDR1 is WNHNN, CDR2 SYGVQD (reference sequence). CDR3 nucleotide sequence: TGCGCCATCGACAGGGGGAAAGTATACGAGCAGTACGTC. It is translated as CAIDRGKVYEQYV.

By sample share, this clonotype is large. CDR3: CASSSGQGAVGTEAFF. The CDR3 nucleotides read TGTGCCAGCAGCTCGGGACAGGGGGCTGTGGGCACTGAAGCTTTCTTT. The chain carries TRBV7-6 and TRBJ1-1, with TRBD1 matching 12 bases. The germline gives CDR1 SGHVS, CDR2 FNYEAQ. With 4 bases clipped from V and 4 bases from J, the junction kept 7 bases outside the gene matches. The CDR3 covers 16 residues.

By share, this clonotype ranks as large. The J gene is TRBJ1-1, the V gene TRBV5-5; TRBD1 agrees at 8 bases. Looked up from germline, CDR1 is SGHKS and CDR2 is YYEKEE (reference sequence). This CDR3 has 15 residues. Germline trimming cut 3 bases from V and 6 bases from J; bases unmatched to any gene: 10. For the CDR3, the DNA is TGTGCCAGCAGCTCGGGACAGGCCCAAGCGGCTGAAGCTTTCTTT. Protein sequence: CASSSGQAQAAEAFF. The full variable domain, in which reference TRBV5-5 and TRBJ1-1 provide the parts outside the CDR3, is DAGVTQSPTHLIKTRGQQVTLRCSPISGHKSVSWYQQVLGQGPQFIFQYYEKEERGRGNFPDRFSARQFPNYSSELNVNALLLGDSALYLCASSSGQAQAAEAFFGQGTRLTVV.

The V call is TRBV11-3, the J call TRBJ2-1, with a tentative D call TRBD1 (6 bases). Trimming shortened V by 2 bases and J by 6 bases, and 14 bases separated the two germline ends. The CDR3 runs 15 residues. CDR1 SGHNT and CDR2 YENEEA come from the germline V gene. The CDR3 DNA sequence: TGTGCCAGCAGCTTAATGATGGTGGGGGCCAATGAGCAGTTCTTC. Translating it yields CASSLMMVGANEQFF.

This chain connects TRBV7-2 to TRBJ1-1; D remains ambiguous. This CDR3 comprises 12 residues. V was cut by 6 bases and J by 5 bases, with 10 bases left in between. CDR1 and CDR2 (germline): SGHTA, FQGNSA. CDR3 protein: CASSLRGTEAFF. As DNA, the CDR3 is TGTGCCAGCAGTCTCCGAGGGACTGAAGCTTTCTTT.

By share, this clonotype ranks as medium-sized (0.01 to 0.1%). V and J are TRBV7-2 and TRBJ2-5; TRBD1 agrees at 9 bases. V lost 5 bases and J lost 5; bases outside the gene matches: 6. The CDR3 is 14 residues long. CDR1 SGHTA and CDR2 FQGNSA come from the germline V gene. The CDR3 DNA sequence: TGTGCCAGCAGCCTCTACAGGGGGCAGGAGACCCAGTACTTC. It is translated as CASSLYRGQETQYF.

V gene TRBV10-3 combines with J gene TRBJ1-5; D gene ambiguous. Looked up from germline, CDR1 is ENHRY and CDR2 is SYGVKD. V shed 5 bases and J shed 5 bases, with 10 bases lying between them. The CDR3 contains 13 residues. CDR3: CAISTGRDQPQHF. The CDR3 DNA follows: TGTGCCATCAGTACCGGGAGAGATCAGCCCCAGCATTTT.

This clonotype was seen a few times. The chain uses TRBV7-2 and TRBJ2-5; either TRBD1 or TRBD2 may fit D (5 bases each). Germline loops: CDR1 SGHTA, CDR2 FQGNSA. The CDR3 is made up of 16 amino acids. The V end lost 5 bases, the J end lost 2 bases, and 18 bases lay between the germline ends. The CDR3 nucleotides are TGTGCCAGCAGCACCGGTCCGAGGGGCAAACAAGAGACCCAGTACTTC. Its protein product is CASSTGPRGKQETQYF.

By proportion, this clonotype is large. The chain has TRBV10-1 and TRBJ1-5; 12 nucleotides line up with TRBD1. The germline CDR1 and CDR2 sequences are WNHNN and SYGVQD (reference sequence). Trimming removed 6 bases from V and 3 bases from J; junction bases left unmatched: 12. The CDR3 totals 18 residues. The CDR3 spells CASRGRDRGHPVNQPQHF. CDR3 sequence (DNA): TGCGCCAGCAGGGGCCGGGACAGGGGGCACCCAGTCAATCAGCCCCAGCATTTT.

The V gene is TRBV3-1, the J gene TRBJ1-3; a weak D match, TRBD1 (6 bases). V was cut by 3 bases and J by 4 bases, with 13 bases left in between. The CDR3 is 15 amino acids. CDR1 LGHDT and CDR2 YNNKEL come from the germline V gene (reference sequence). CDR3: CASSHSTGLGNTIYF. CDR3 sequence (DNA): TGTGCCAGCAGCCATTCGACAGGTCTCGGAAACACCATATATTTT.

This clonotype was detected a few times. V gene TRBV11-3 combines with J gene TRBJ2-1, with D possibly matching TRBD2 (7 bases). The CDR3 sequence is 16 residues long. The V end was cut by 5 bases, the J end by 4 bases, with 18 bases between. Germline lookup yields CDR1 SGHNT and CDR2 YENEEA. CDR3 sequence reads: CASSPRRGGKYNEQFF. The CDR3 region has the DNA TGTGCCAGCAGCCCGAGGAGGGGGGGGAAGTACAATGAGCAGTTCTTC.

The chain has TRBV10-3 and TRBJ2-2; D is unresolved. Trimming cost V 4 bases and J 3 bases, with 9 bases left between them. Germline V gene sequence: CDR1 ENHRY, CDR2 SYGVKD. The length of the CDR3 is 14 residues. The CDR3 is CAISVLEDTGELFF. CDR3 bases: TGTGCCATCAGTGTCTTAGAAGACACCGGGGAGCTGTTTTTT.

The J gene is TRBJ2-1, the V gene TRBV6-5; no definite D call. V was pared by 2 bases and J by 12 bases, with 11 bases between. This CDR3 has 12 residues. The V gene's germline CDR1 is MNHEY and CDR2 SVGAGI. This CDR3 is CASSYRQGRQFF. The CDR3 DNA reads as TGTGCCAGCAGTTACCGTCAAGGAAGGCAGTTCTTC.

This clonotype is labeled medium-sized (0.01 to 0.1%). V gene TRBV5-1 combines with J gene TRBJ1-2; 10 nucleotides match TRBD1. V shed 4 bases, J shed 8 bases, and the junction held 8 bases outside the gene matches. The CDR3 extends over 14 amino acids. Germline lookup yields CDR1 SGHRS and CDR2 YFSETQ. CDR3 loop: CASSDGTGAGGYTF. CDR3 DNA: TGCGCCAGCAGCGACGGGACAGGGGCCGGAGGCTACACCTTC. The full variable domain, its missing parts supplied by reference TRBV5-1 and TRBJ1-2, is KAGVTQTPRYLIKTRGQQVTLSCSPISGHRSVSWYQQTPGQGLQFLFEYFSETQRNKGNFPGRFSGRQFSNSRSEMNVSTLELGDSALYLCASSDGTGAGGYTFGSGTRLTVV.

The chain couples TRBV15 to TRBJ1-5; the D is unclear. This CDR3 has 12 amino acids. V shed 0 bases and J shed 13 bases, with 10 bases lying between them. Germline CDR1 reads LNHNV; CDR2 reads YYDKDF (reference sequence). In nucleotides, the CDR3 is TGTGCCACCAGCAGAGACGCTTCGGGACAGCATTTT. Its translation: CATSRDASGQHF.

The V call is TRBV7-7, the J call TRBJ2-1, with a possible D match to TRBD1 (5 bases). V lost 0 bases and J 10 bases, leaving 10 bases between the germline ends. The germline V gene has CDR1 SSHAT and CDR2 FNYEAQ (reference sequence). This CDR3 comprises 13 residues. The CDR3 DNA reads as TGTGCCAGCAGCTTAGCCAGGGCTGGCGAGCAGTTCTTC. This gives the protein CASSLARAGEQFF.